This is a list of T cell receptor beta chains from one sample in a study of shared clonotypes between healthy human individuals. Assay: immunoSEQ multiplex PCR; the TCRdb copy retains only in-frame clones and omits some. The table has 2,500,000 or so clones, approximately 90% seen once; the top ten hold 0.37%. Specimen: naive CD4+ T cells from PBMCs. The receptors come from a man aged 18 to 30 in good health. Some clones in this sample may be carry-over from other donors' samples. Each CDR3 is given without its conserved first and last residue.

V gene	J gene	CDR3 protein
TRBV18	TRBJ2-7	ASSPTQAYEQY
TRBV28	TRBJ1-5	ASSLRAWTGGYQPQH
TRBV7-3	TRBJ2-3	ASSGTGGFTDTQY
TRBV11-1	TRBJ2-7	ASSFGPGQGLPEQY
TRBV5-1	TRBJ1-2	ASSLIAVNRGSYT
TRBV6-6	TRBJ1-1	ASTRSGHPPNTEAF
TRBV6-1	TRBJ2-3	ASSRSGTGTDTQY
TRBV5-1	TRBJ2-5	ASSLRTGQETQY
TRBV27	TRBJ2-7	ASSFDGGPYEQY
TRBV5-8	TRBJ2-3	ASSAGQGWTDTQY
TRBV28	TRBJ1-1	ASNLRGLEAF
TRBV27	TRBJ2-7	ASSWTGGAHYGQY
TRBV28	TRBJ2-7	ASGRTGHYEQY
TRBV30	TRBJ2-1	AWNQGQGYNEQF
TRBV19	TRBJ2-6	ASSIRPPRANVLT
TRBV28	TRBJ1-1	ASRSRWQGVPEAF
TRBV28	TRBJ2-5	ASSFGGTVETQY
TRBV7-9	TRBJ2-5	ASSWSSGQETQY
TRBV20-1	TRBJ2-7	SARDRGEQY
TRBV6-1	TRBJ2-3	ASSDQDTDTQY
TRBV19	TRBJ1-2	ASSISQGTSGYT
TRBV5-1	TRBJ1-1	ASSPGFTTEAF
TRBV7-6	TRBJ1-1	ASSLMTRGVAF
TRBV15	TRBJ1-5	ATSRGVLIGDASGQPQH
TRBV6-5	TRBJ2-1	ASSWGREQF
TRBV12-5	TRBJ2-1	ASGLANNEQF
TRBV7-9	TRBJ2-7	ASSLTGYGNEQY
TRBV30	TRBJ1-4	AGDTTNEKLF
TRBV9	TRBJ2-1	ASSAGAGTVESNEQF
TRBV6-1	TRBJ1-5	ASSEGQGYVQPQH
TRBV10-3	TRBJ1-4	ATGQGSNEKLF